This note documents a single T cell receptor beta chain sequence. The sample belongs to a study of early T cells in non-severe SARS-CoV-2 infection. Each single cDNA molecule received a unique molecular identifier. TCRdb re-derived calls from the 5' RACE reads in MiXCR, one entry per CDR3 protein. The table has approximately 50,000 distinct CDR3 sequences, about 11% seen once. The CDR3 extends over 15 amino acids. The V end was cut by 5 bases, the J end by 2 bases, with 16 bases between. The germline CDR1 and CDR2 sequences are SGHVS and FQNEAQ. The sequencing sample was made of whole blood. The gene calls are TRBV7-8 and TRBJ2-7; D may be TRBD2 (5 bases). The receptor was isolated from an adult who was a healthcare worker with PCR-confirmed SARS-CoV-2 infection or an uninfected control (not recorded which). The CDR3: CASSARRLRAYEQYF. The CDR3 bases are TGTGCCAGCAGCGCCCGACGGTTGCGGGCCTACGAGCAGTACTTC.